The 32 T cell receptor beta chains reported below all come from one sample, sequenced in a study of blood T cell repertoires in COVID-19. TCRdb's table, derived via immunoSEQ multiplex PCR, lists solely in-frame clones and lacks some. The sample carries nearly 110,000 clones, around 83% recorded once. The sample taken for sequencing was peripheral blood. These receptors were taken from a man between 65 and 79 years old with acute or convalescent COVID-19.

The CDR3 protein is CASSPSWAGGLGETQYF. The CDR3 DNA reads TGTGCCAGCAGCCCCTCTTGGGCGGGGGGGCTTGGAGAGACCCAGTACTTC. The chain is built from TRBV11-2 and TRBJ2-5; 9 bases match TRBD2. V lost 5 bases, J lost 4 bases, and 14 bases stayed unmatched. Germline V gives CDR1 SGHAT, CDR2 FQNNGV. The length of the CDR3 is 17 residues.

J is TRBJ2-3 and V is TRBV7-3; 8 bases are shared with TRBD2. This CDR3 has 19 amino acids. The germline gives CDR1 SGHTA, CDR2 FQGTGA. V shed 5 bases and J 0 bases; nucleotides not matched to a gene: 16. In DNA form, the CDR3 reads TGTGCCAGCAGCGCCCGAGGCGGGGGGCCGTTAACTAGCACAGATACGCAGTATTTT. It yields the protein CASSARGGGPLTSTDTQYF.

This chain links TRBV10-2 with TRBJ2-2; TRBD2 matches at 8 bases. After removal of 6 bases from V and 5 bases from J, the junction contained 5 bases not matched to a gene. The CDR3 has 14 amino acids. Germline V lookup: CDR1 WSHSY, CDR2 SAAADI. The CDR3 bases are TGCGCCAGCAGCGGGGGGGCCGGTACCGGGGAGCTGTTTTTT. Translated: CASSGGAGTGELFF.

The CDR3 nucleotides read TGTGCCAGCAAAGAACTAGCGGGGATAAGCACAGATACGCAGTATTTT. Translated: CASKELAGISTDTQYF. The genes are TRBV2 and TRBJ2-3, with 10 bases matching TRBD2. The V and J ends lost 7 bases and 0 bases, in that order; junction bases with no gene match: 7. The CDR3 length is 16 residues. Germline V gene lookup returns CDR1 SNHLY and CDR2 FYNNEI.

The rearrangement links TRBV7-9 to TRBJ2-3; D not certain. Germline values: CDR1 SEHNR, CDR2 FQNEAQ (reference sequence). CDR3 length: 16 residues. V was trimmed by 4 bases and J by 3 bases, leaving 17 bases between them. The CDR3 DNA follows: TGTGCCAGCAGCTCCCGACCCCTAACAGTGACAGATACGCAGTATTTT. Residues: CASSSRPLTVTDTQYF.

This clone was seen a few times. The chain links TRBV12-3 or TRBV12-4 to TRBJ2-5, with TRBD2 matching 7 bases. This CDR3 spans 12 amino acids. V shed 6 bases, J shed 7 bases, and the junction held 5 bases outside the gene matches. Written as DNA, the CDR3 is TGTGCCAGCAGCCATAGGGAGGGGACCCAGTACTTC. Translated, it gives CASSHREGTQYF.

This chain links TRBV20-1 with TRBJ2-1, with 9 nucleotides matching TRBD2. V lost 3 bases to trimming and J lost 2 bases; unmatched junction nucleotides: 8. The V gene's germline CDR1 is DFQATT and CDR2 SNEGSKA (reference sequence). The CDR3 spans 16 residues. This CDR3 is CSASTPGTSPYNEQFF. The CDR3 nucleotides read TGCAGTGCTAGTACTCCCGGGACTAGCCCCTACAATGAGCAGTTCTTC.

The chain employs TRBV3-1 (or the pseudogene TRBV3-2) and TRBJ2-5, with 11 bases matching TRBD2. Per germline, CDR1 LGHDT and CDR2 YNNKEL (reference sequence). The CDR3 has 16 residues. Trimming took 4 bases from V and 2 from J; bases not matched to a gene: 6. The CDR3 DNA reads as TGTGCCAGCAGCCGACGACTAGCGGGGAAGCAAGAGACCCAGTACTTC. This codes for CASSRRLAGKQETQYF.

The chain links TRBV6-2 or TRBV6-3 to TRBJ2-3, with 9 bases that match TRBD1. With V trimmed by 2 bases and J by 4 bases, 7 bases remained unmatched. This CDR3 has 16 residues. Germline CDR1 MNHEY, CDR2 SVGEGT. The CDR3 nucleotides read TGTGCCAGCAGTTACCAGGGACAGGGAAGCGCAGATACGCAGTATTTT. It translates to CASSYQGQGSADTQYF.

The chain employs TRBV2 and TRBJ2-5; D gene uncertain. CDR3 length: 15 residues. CDR1 is SNHLY and CDR2 is FYNNEI in the germline V gene. Trimming cost V 5 bases and J 4 bases, with 17 bases left between them. Here the CDR3 reads CASSPPGFPGETQYF. DNA of the CDR3: TGTGCCAGCAGTCCCCCCGGATTCCCAGGAGAGACCCAGTACTTC.

The chain uses TRBV2 and TRBJ1-4, with no clear D. There are 15 residues in the CDR3. The germline V gene has CDR1 SNHLY and CDR2 FYNNEI. Trimming stripped 1 base from V and 5 bases from J, with 11 bases between. CDR3 in DNA: TGTGCCAGCAGTGAAGACGCGCCGATCAATGAAAAACTGTTTTTT. It codes for CASSEDAPINEKLFF.

The V and J genes are TRBV19 and TRBJ1-1; 8 bases map to TRBD1. Per the germline V gene, CDR1 is LNHDA and CDR2 is SQIVND (reference sequence). The CDR3 is 13 amino acids. V was pared by 10 bases and J by 2 bases, with 6 bases of the junction left unmatched. This chain's CDR3 is CATTDRGNTEAFF. CDR3 nucleotide sequence: TGTGCCACAACCGACAGGGGCAACACTGAAGCTTTCTTT.

This clone occurred a few times. CDR3 protein: CASSLDRGPSNEQFF. CDR3 in DNA: TGTGCCAGCTCCCTGGACAGGGGGCCGAGCAATGAGCAGTTCTTC. This sequence joins TRBV18 and TRBJ2-1, with 11 bases fitting TRBD1. Germline trimming cut 6 bases from V and 6 bases from J; bases unmatched to any gene: 7. CDR3 length: 15 residues. Looked up from germline, CDR1 is KGHSH and CDR2 is LQKENI.

This clone appeared once. The V and J genes are TRBV4-3 and TRBJ2-1; the match to TRBD2 covers 8 bases. V shed 0 bases and J 5 bases; nucleotides not matched to a gene: 9. This CDR3 is 17 amino acids long. Germline CDR1 is LGHNA and CDR2 is YSLEER. The CDR3 protein is CASSQEGFTSGHNEQFF. DNA of the CDR3: TGCGCCAGCAGCCAAGAGGGTTTTACTAGCGGCCACAATGAGCAGTTCTTC.

The V gene is TRBV7-3, the J gene TRBJ2-7, with 7 bases that match TRBD1. Looked up from germline, CDR1 is SGHTA and CDR2 is FQGTGA. V lost 3 bases to trimming and J lost 2 bases; unmatched junction nucleotides: 1. The CDR3 is 13 amino acids. In DNA, the CDR3 is TGTGCCAGCAGCTTCGGACAGGCCTACGAGCAGTACTTC. This translates into CASSFGQAYEQYF.

This sequence joins TRBV20-1 and TRBJ1-1, with D possibly matching TRBD1 (6 bases). Per the germline V gene, CDR1 is DFQATT and CDR2 is SNEGSKA (reference sequence). The CDR3 sequence is 11 residues long. V shed 6 bases and J shed 7 bases, with 12 bases lying between them. Here the CDR3 reads CSAVGQFEAFF. The CDR3 DNA is TGCAGTGCAGTTGGACAGTTTGAAGCTTTCTTT.

The rearrangement links TRBV27 to TRBJ2-7; a weak D match, TRBD1 (5 bases). The CDR3 runs to 15 residues. The germline V and J ends were trimmed by 6 bases and 0 bases, with 15 bases remaining between them. CDR1 and CDR2 from the germline V gene are MNHEY and SMNVEV (reference sequence). The CDR3 bases are TGTGCCAGCAGCAAGACAGTATCGAGCTCCTACGAGCAGTACTTC. It yields the protein CASSKTVSSSYEQYF.

The chain couples TRBV18 to TRBJ2-7, with TRBD2 as a possible D gene (6 bases). Germline values: CDR1 KGHSH, CDR2 LQKENI. The CDR3 sequence is 14 residues long. Trimming removed 3 bases at V and 5 bases at J, with 14 bases between. The CDR3 nucleotides are TGTGCCAGCTCACCCAGGGAGGAGAGCCACGAGCAGTACTTC. This codes for CASSPREESHEQYF. The whole variable domain, remainder taken from reference TRBV18 and TRBJ2-7, is NAGVMQNPRHLVRRRGQEARLRCSPMKGHSHVYWYRQLPEEGLKFMVYLQKENIIDESGMPKERFSAEFPKEGPSILRIQQVVRGDSAAYFCASSPREESHEQYFGPGTRLTVT.

This chain uses TRBV19 with TRBJ1-5, with 10 bases lining up with TRBD1. With V trimmed by 5 bases and J by 2 bases, 3 bases remained unmatched. The germline V gene has CDR1 LNHDA and CDR2 SQIVND (reference sequence). This CDR3 is 15 amino acids long. The CDR3 DNA sequence: TGTGCCAGTAGTCGACAGGGGGCAGGCAATCAGCCCCAGCATTTT. This translates into CASSRQGAGNQPQHF.

The chain couples TRBV25-1 to TRBJ1-1, with D uncertain. The CDR3 has 14 amino acids. V dropped 4 bases and J dropped 4 bases, with 13 bases sitting between them. Per germline, CDR1 MGHDK and CDR2 SYGVNS. CDR3: CASSGGPEVTEAFF. In nucleotides, the CDR3 is TGTGCCAGCAGTGGTGGACCGGAGGTCACTGAAGCTTTCTTT.

The chain employs TRBV12-5 and TRBJ2-7; tentative D call: TRBD1 (6 bases). The CDR3 runs 15 residues. Germline loops: CDR1 LGHNT, CDR2 FRNRAP. Trimming took off 11 bases at V and 1 base at J, with 21 bases between the two ends. CDR3 in amino acids: CAGLPEGDVSYEQYF. CDR3 nucleotides: TGTGCTGGCCTACCTGAGGGGGACGTATCCTACGAGCAGTACTTC.

The chain joins TRBV2 to TRBJ1-5; D is ambiguous. Between the trimmed V and J ends, which lost 2 bases and 7 bases, there was a span of 9 bases. In germline, CDR1 is SNHLY, CDR2 FYNNEI. The CDR3 contains 13 residues. In DNA form, the CDR3 reads TGTGCCAGCAGTGAACTAGAAGACCAGCCCCAGCATTTT. Translation gives CASSELEDQPQHF. The complete variable domain, with remaining parts taken from reference TRBV2 and TRBJ1-5, reads EPEVTQTPSHQVTQMGQEVILRCVPISNHLYFYWYRQILGQKVEFLVSFYNNEISEKSEIFDDQFSVERPDGSNFTLKIRSTKLEDSAMYFCASSELEDQPQHFGDGTRLSIL.

The V and J genes are TRBV29-1 and TRBJ1-5, with D uncertain. This CDR3 region has 13 residues. Germline V gene lookup returns CDR1 SQVTM and CDR2 ANQGSEA. V lost 7 bases and J lost 4, with 14 bases in between. CDR3 sequence: CSALTGRNQPQHF. Written as DNA, the CDR3 is TGCAGCGCCTTAACCGGGAGGAATCAGCCCCAGCATTTT.

This clone was seen more than once but under ten times. The V call is TRBV19, the J call TRBJ2-5; 7 positions agree with TRBD1. CDR1 and CDR2 from the germline V gene are LNHDA and SQIVND (reference sequence). The CDR3 is made up of 14 amino acids. V was clipped by 5 bases and J by 4 bases; unmatched bases: 7. The CDR3 nucleotides read TGTGCCAGTAGTGCCACAGGGGTGGTAGAGACCCAGTACTTC. Amino acids: CASSATGVVETQYF.

The chain couples TRBV3-1 (or the pseudogene TRBV3-2) to TRBJ1-3; TRBD1 matches at 8 bases. The CDR3 length is 15 residues. CDR1 is LGHDT and CDR2 is YNNKEL in the germline V gene (reference sequence). The J segment lost 4 bases and the V segment lost 2 bases, leaving 4 bases of the junction unmatched. Here the CDR3 reads CASSQQGANGNTIYF. DNA for the CDR3: TGTGCCAGCAGCCAACAGGGGGCGAACGGAAACACCATATATTTT.

The genes are TRBV4-3 and TRBJ1-6; the D gene is possibly TRBD1 (5 bases). V was cut by 0 bases and J by 6 bases, with 9 bases left in between. From germline, CDR1 is LGHNA and CDR2 YSLEER. This CDR3 has 15 amino acids. CDR3 nucleotide sequence: TGCGCCAGCAGCCAAGAGGGACTCCCTAATTCACCCCTCCACTTT. It codes for CASSQEGLPNSPLHF.

Only one count was recorded for this clone. The rearrangement links TRBV4-3 to TRBJ2-3; 11 nucleotides match TRBD2. The ends lost 0 bases at V and 7 bases at J; junction bases unmatched: 6. The germline V gene has CDR1 LGHNA and CDR2 YSLEER. The CDR3 length is 16 residues. CDR3 sequence reads: CASSQDFSGGVNTQYF. DNA of the CDR3: TGCGCCAGCAGCCAAGATTTTAGCGGGGGGGTAAATACGCAGTATTTT.

This clone has only one observation. Other DNA sequences of this sample code for an identical CDR3. This rearrangement joins TRBV5-1 to TRBJ2-2; a possible D gene is TRBD2 (6 bases). V dropped 2 bases and J dropped 0 bases, with 8 bases sitting between them. CDR3 length: 15 amino acids. Germline V gene sequence: CDR1 SGHRS, CDR2 YFSETQ. CDR3 bases: TGCGCCAGCAGCTTCACGGGGGCGAACACCGGGGAGCTGTTTTTT. Its translation: CASSFTGANTGELFF. Looking up the rest from reference TRBV5-1 and TRBJ2-2 gives the full variable domain: KAGVTQTPRYLIKTRGQQVTLSCSPISGHRSVSWYQQTPGQGLQFLFEYFSETQRNKGNFPGRFSGRQFSNSRSEMNVSTLELGDSALYLCASSFTGANTGELFFGEGSRLTVL.

This chain joins TRBV7-9 and TRBJ2-2; 8 positions agree with TRBD1. Germline V gives CDR1 SEHNR, CDR2 FQNEAQ (reference sequence). This CDR3 has 15 residues. J lost 1 base, V lost 6 bases, and 4 bases had no gene match. The CDR3 region has the DNA TGTGCCAGCAGGAAGGGGACAGGGAACACCGGGGAGCTGTTTTTT. It yields the protein CASRKGTGNTGELFF.

The gene calls are TRBV14 and TRBJ2-1; unclear D gene. This CDR3 comprises 13 residues. The germline V and J ends were trimmed by 4 bases and 6 bases, with 10 bases remaining between them. The V gene's germline CDR1 is SGHDN and CDR2 FVKESK. The CDR3 protein is CASSPNSINEQFF. CDR3 sequence (DNA): TGTGCCAGCAGCCCCAATTCAATCAATGAGCAGTTCTTC.

The chain links TRBV11-2 to TRBJ2-1; D is undetermined. The V end was cut by 5 bases, the J end by 7 bases, with 12 bases between. CDR1 and CDR2 (germline): SGHAT, FQNNGV. The length of the CDR3 is 13 residues. CDR3 amino acids: CASSRNYENEQFF. The CDR3 bases are TGTGCCAGCAGCCGGAACTACGAGAATGAGCAGTTCTTC.

V gene TRBV2 combines with J gene TRBJ1-4; D not resolved. The CDR3 runs to 16 residues. CDR1 is SNHLY and CDR2 is FYNNEI in the germline V gene. Trimming pared 6 bases from V and 0 bases from J, leaving 14 bases between. This chain's CDR3 is CASRSLQSATNEKLFF. The CDR3 DNA follows: TGTGCCAGCAGGAGTTTACAGAGTGCAACTAATGAAAAACTGTTTTTT.